The clone carrying this T cell receptor (beta chain) was detected only once. The antigen is unknown. The PCR was carried out with 60 Vbeta primers and 13 Jbeta primers. Sequenced by immunoSEQ multiplex PCR; TCRdb stores in-frame clones only, minus some. The sample yields roughly 150,000 clones, approximately 78% seen once. Trimming at V came to 4 bases and at J to 6 bases, leaving 0 bases not matched to a gene. CDR3 length: 13 amino acids. Looked up from germline, CDR1 is SNHLY and CDR2 is FYNNEI. The sample is drawn from a study of cytomegalovirus exposure and HLA in healthy donors. Each donor's status was that of a healthy bone marrow donor. Study findings and constraints: The authors later found TCR association rates varying by HLA locus, with DRB1 most and HLA-C fewest. When presence/absence was analysed, sequencing depth was taken to be roughly uniform across donors.

The chain uses TRBV2 and TRBJ2-1; 10 bases fit TRBD2. The sequenced sample consisted of PBMCs. This sequence was found in a girl aged 2-10 years in good health and CMV-seropositive. The CDR3 spells CASSGTSGNEQFF. Here the CDR3 DNA reads TGTGCCAGCAGTGGGACTAGCGGCAATGAGCAGTTCTTC. The full variable domain, rest sourced from reference TRBV2 and TRBJ2-1, is EPEVTQTPSHQVTQMGQEVILRCVPISNHLYFYWYRQILGQKVEFLVSFYNNEISEKSEIFDDQFSVERPDGSNFTLKIRSTKLEDSAMYFCASSGTSGNEQFFGPGTRLTVL.